The 23 T cell receptor beta chains in this list originate from one sample, sequenced in a study of cytomegalovirus exposure and HLA in healthy donors. The PCR had 60 Vbeta and 13 Jbeta primers. The table came from immunoSEQ multiplex PCR; TCRdb's copy has only in-frame clones and leaves some out. This sample has more than 150,000 clones; over 70% occur once, and the top ten carry 3.8%. The specimen was PBMCs. Source of these receptors: a man aged 45-65 years in good health and CMV-seronegative.

This chain links TRBV27 with TRBJ2-5; D possibly corresponds to TRBD2 (5 bases). The CDR3 contains 14 residues. CDR1 MNHEY and CDR2 SMNVEV come from the germline V gene (reference sequence). V lost 5 bases, J lost 4 bases, and 14 bases lay in between. The DNA for the CDR3 is TGTGCCAGCAGTCCATGGAGAGGGAGAGAGACCCAGTACTTC. Its protein product is CASSPWRGRETQYF.

The CDR3 region has the DNA TGTGCCAGCAGCTTAGTAGGGGGCAGGGGAATCACCGGGGAGCTGTTTTTT. It yields the protein CASSLVGGRGITGELFF. V and J are TRBV11-2 and TRBJ2-2; 7 nucleotides line up with TRBD1. Trimming at V came to 1 base and at J to 4 bases, leaving 9 bases not matched to a gene. This CDR3 is built from 17 residues. Germline loops: CDR1 SGHAT, CDR2 FQNNGV.

The chain links TRBV7-6 to TRBJ2-5; D not resolved. Trimming stripped 0 bases from V and 4 bases from J, with 6 bases between. The V gene's germline CDR1 is SGHVS and CDR2 FNYEAQ. The CDR3 has 13 residues. CDR3 sequence: CASSLAASETQYF. The CDR3 DNA follows: TGTGCCAGCAGCTTAGCGGCTTCAGAGACCCAGTACTTC.

The J gene is TRBJ1-6, the V gene TRBV5-6, with 7 bases that match TRBD1. CDR1 is SGHDT, CDR2 YYEEEE, per germline. This CDR3 comprises 17 residues. J gave up 6 bases and V 2 bases, and 11 bases lay outside the gene matches. The CDR3 DNA follows: TGTGCCAGCAGCTTCGGGACAGTTGGCGAACTTAATTCACCCCTCCACTTT. This gives the protein CASSFGTVGELNSPLHF.

The rearrangement uses TRBV19 and TRBJ1-1, with a tentative D call TRBD1 (5 bases). Germline-derived CDR1 and CDR2 are LNHDA and SQIVND (reference sequence). This CDR3 is built from 15 residues. The V and J ends lost 3 bases and 1 base respectively, with 12 bases between them. The CDR3 DNA follows: TGTGCCAGTAGTATGGGTCAGGGCCCGAACACTGAAGCTTTCTTT. Encoded protein: CASSMGQGPNTEAFF. The full variable domain, with the rest looked up from reference TRBV19 and TRBJ1-1, is DGGITQSPKYLFRKEGQNVTLSCEQNLNHDAMYWYRQDPGQGLRLIYYSQIVNDFQKGDIAEGYSVSREKKESFPLTVTSAQKNPTAFYLCASSMGQGPNTEAFFGQGTRLTVV.

Only one count was recorded for this clone. This chain uses TRBV6-7 with TRBJ2-3, with 13 bases that match TRBD2. TRBV6-7 is classed as an ORF, of uncertain function. Trimming cost V 2 bases and J 5 bases; bases outside gene matches: 13. This CDR3 has 19 residues. CDR3 nucleotides: TGTGCCAGCAGTTACGTAACTAGCGGGGGGGGCGCGTTTTTAGATACGCAGTATTTT. Translation gives CASSYVTSGGGAFLDTQYF.

This clone was seen only a few times. The V call is TRBV7-2, the J call TRBJ1-2, with 9 bases identical to TRBD1. Germline CDR1 is SGHTA and CDR2 is FQGNSA. The CDR3 has 15 amino acids. V lost 2 bases and J lost 7; bases outside the gene matches: 8. The CDR3 loop reads CASSLMERTGAGYTF. The DNA for the CDR3 is TGTGCCAGCAGCTTAATGGAAAGGACAGGGGCTGGCTACACCTTC.

In its sample, this clone was seen once. The J gene is TRBJ1-4, the V gene TRBV21-1. TRBV21-1 is a listed pseudogene. This CDR3 has 13 amino acids. CDR3 in DNA: TGTGCCAGCAGCAAAGGAAGGAGTAAAAAACTGTTTTTT. This translates into CASSKGRSKKLFF.

The rearrangement uses TRBV2 and TRBJ2-3; unclear D gene. CDR3 length: 15 residues. Germline V gene lookup returns CDR1 SNHLY and CDR2 FYNNEI. Trimming removed 5 bases at V and 6 bases at J, with 18 bases between. The CDR3 DNA reads TGTGCCAGCAGTAGACTCGCTGACGGTGGTGATACGCAGTATTTT. This codes for CASSRLADGGDTQYF.

CDR3 bases: TGTGCCAGCAGCTCCGACAGGTTCGGGACCCAGTACTTC. This gives the protein CASSSDRFGTQYF. The chain is built from TRBV6-5 and TRBJ2-5; D might be TRBD1 (6 bases). From germline, CDR1 is MNHEY and CDR2 SVGAGI. The V and J ends lost 6 bases and 7 bases respectively, with 15 bases between them. The CDR3 runs to 13 residues.

This chain connects TRBV19 to TRBJ1-5; 8 bases line up with TRBD1. This CDR3 is built from 14 residues. V shed 7 bases and J 4 bases; nucleotides not matched to a gene: 6. Germline-derived CDR1 and CDR2 are LNHDA and SQIVND (reference sequence). CDR3 in amino acids: CASKIGTGNQPQHF. CDR3 in DNA: TGTGCCAGTAAAATTGGGACAGGAAATCAGCCCCAGCATTTT.

The rearrangement uses TRBV7-9 and TRBJ1-4; D is unresolved. V dropped 5 bases and J dropped 0 bases, with 10 bases sitting between them. CDR3 length: 15 amino acids. The V gene's germline CDR1 is SEHNR and CDR2 FQNEAQ (reference sequence). CDR3 region: CASSPGQTTNEKLFF. CDR3 sequence (DNA): TGTGCCAGCAGCCCTGGTCAGACAACTAATGAAAAACTGTTTTTT.

The sample holds one count of this clone. The V and J genes are TRBV15 and TRBJ1-2, with D maybe TRBD1 (6 bases). The V end was cut by 5 bases, the J end by 6 bases, with 16 bases between. The germline CDR1 and CDR2 sequences are LNHNV and YYDKDF (reference sequence). The length of the CDR3 is 14 residues. Written as DNA, the CDR3 is TGTGCCACCAGCCGAGGTGGGCAGGGGCATGGCTACACCTTC. Translated, it gives CATSRGGQGHGYTF. Supplemented by reference TRBV15 and TRBJ1-2, the full variable domain reads DAMVIQNPRYQVTQFGKPVTLSCSQTLNHNVMYWYQQKSSQAPKLLFHYYDKDFNNEADTPDNFQSRRPNTSFCFLDIRSPGLGDTAMYLCATSRGGQGHGYTFGSGTRLTVV.

In its sample, this clone was seen once. The rearrangement links TRBV9 to TRBJ2-1; tentative D call: TRBD1 (6 bases). Germline CDR1 reads SGDLS; CDR2 reads YYNGEE. CDR3 length: 15 amino acids. Between the trimmed V and J ends, which lost 0 bases and 4 bases, there was a span of 11 bases. The CDR3, as DNA: TGTGCCAGCAGCGTAGTGGGGACAAAGTACAATGAGCAGTTCTTC. This translates into CASSVVGTKYNEQFF.

This chain uses TRBV7-8 with TRBJ2-1, with 11 bases identical to TRBD2. CDR1 and CDR2 (germline): SGHVS, FQNEAQ. The CDR3 length is 17 residues. V lost 5 bases, J lost 10 bases, and 16 bases stayed unmatched. CDR3 coding DNA: TGTGCCAGCAGCGTTCAGACTAGCGGGGCCTTTCGGGTGGAGCAGTTCTTC. Translating gives CASSVQTSGAFRVEQFF.

This clone was observed a single time. The CDR3 DNA is TGTGCCAGCAGCTCTACAGGGGATCAGTGGGAGACCCAGTACTTC. Its translation: CASSSTGDQWETQYF. The chain carries TRBV7-8 and TRBJ2-5, with 7 nucleotides matching TRBD1. From germline, CDR1 is SGHVS and CDR2 FQNEAQ. The CDR3 extends over 15 amino acids. The J segment lost 5 bases and the V segment lost 4 bases, leaving 10 bases of the junction unmatched.

This clone was observed a handful of times. The J gene is TRBJ2-7, the V gene TRBV2; the match to TRBD1 covers 7 bases. Unmatched junction bases numbered 2, after V lost 1 base and J lost 5 bases. CDR3 length equals 13 residues. Germline values: CDR1 SNHLY, CDR2 FYNNEI. The CDR3 bases are TGTGCCAGCAGTGAAGACAGGGGCCACGAGCAGTACTTC. Translating it yields CASSEDRGHEQYF.

DNA of the CDR3: TGTGCCAGCTTTGCACCGGGTGGTACTGAAGCTTTCTTT. Amino acids: CASFAPGGTEAFF. This chain connects TRBV18 to TRBJ1-1; no clear D. Trimming cost V 7 bases and J 5 bases, with 14 bases left between them. The germline CDR1 and CDR2 sequences are KGHSH and LQKENI. The CDR3 has 13 residues.

The rearrangement uses TRBV27 and TRBJ2-3; 7 bases fit TRBD2. This CDR3 has 17 residues. CDR1 is MNHEY and CDR2 is SMNVEV in the germline V gene (reference sequence). V shed 2 bases and J 1 base; nucleotides not matched to a gene: 9. DNA of the CDR3: TGTGCCAGCAGTTTAGAACCCGGGGCGGGGGGCACAGATACGCAGTATTTT. Translated: CASSLEPGAGGTDTQYF.

The chain is built from TRBV7-7 and TRBJ2-1; no clear D gene. The CDR3 spans 13 residues. The germline CDR1 and CDR2 sequences are SSHAT and FNYEAQ (reference sequence). Trimming removed 4 bases at V and 8 bases at J, with 12 bases between. CDR3 amino acids: CASSSTAFDEQFF. In DNA, the CDR3 is TGTGCCAGCAGCTCCACAGCTTTCGATGAGCAGTTCTTC.

The chain couples TRBV7-8 to TRBJ2-1; D may be TRBD2 (5 bases). The CDR3 loop spans 17 amino acids. Germline CDR1 reads SGHVS; CDR2 reads FQNEAQ. Trimming took 1 base from V and 9 from J, leaving 22 bases between them. The DNA of the CDR3 is TGTGCCAGCAGCTTAGGAATGTCTAGCAGGTCCCACGGTGAGCAGTTCTTC. It specifies CASSLGMSSRSHGEQFF.

The chain has TRBV11-3 and TRBJ2-2; maybe TRBD1 (7 bases). Deletions cut 0 bases from V and 5 bases from J, with 13 bases between. Looked up from germline, CDR1 is SGHNT and CDR2 is YENEEA. The CDR3 loop spans 16 amino acids. The CDR3 DNA reads TGTGCCAGCAGCTTAGATCTGCAGGGGGGAACCGGGGAGCTGTTTTTT. This encodes CASSLDLQGGTGELFF. The variable domain in full, with the rest retrieved from reference TRBV11-3 and TRBJ2-2, is EAGVVQSPRYKIIEKKQPVAFWCNPISGHNTLYWYLQNLGQGPELLIRYENEEAVDDSQLPKDRFSAERLKGVDSTLKIQPAELGDSAVYLCASSLDLQGGTGELFFGEGSRLTVL.

The chain couples TRBV30 to TRBJ2-5, with TRBD1 matching 9 bases. V trimming: 2 bases; J trimming: 5 bases; junction bases outside the gene matches: 9. CDR1 and CDR2 (germline): GTSNPN, SVGIG (reference sequence). The CDR3 is 15 amino acids. Written as DNA, the CDR3 is TGTGCCTGGAGTCTAACAGGGGGCCGAGGGGAGACCCAGTACTTC. The encoded protein is CAWSLTGGRGETQYF. Looking up the rest from reference TRBV30 and TRBJ2-5 gives the full variable domain: SQTIHQWPATLVQPVGSPLSLECTVEGTSNPNLYWYRQAAGRGLQLLFYSVGIGQISSEVPQNLSASRPQDRQFILSSKKLLLSDSGFYLCAWSLTGGRGETQYFGPGTRLLVL.